This T cell receptor (beta chain) was documented in a study of OX40 agonist ivuxolimab in advanced cancers. In the study overall: Earlier anti-PD-1, anti-PD-L1 or anti-CTLA-4 therapy was permitted; 30% to 50% had received some.

Losses at the gene ends were 1 base for V and 11 bases for J; bases not matched to a gene: 8. CDR3 length: 15 amino acids. Per germline, CDR1 WNHNN and CDR2 SYGVQD (reference sequence). Data came from immunoSEQ multiplex PCR; TCRdb stores just in-frame clones and leaves some out. The sample contains about 150,000 clones, 85% to 95% of which appear only once. The count of this clone is one. The TCR comes from an adult with an advanced solid tumor such as melanoma, head and neck, liver or kidney cancer. This sequence joins TRBV10-1 and TRBJ2-1; 10 nucleotides line up with TRBD1. The material was CD4+ or CD8+ T cells sorted from blood, obtained in a trial of the OX40 agonist ivuxolimab. CDR3 in amino acids: CASSEWTGGLVQQFF. The DNA for the CDR3 is TGCGCCAGCAGTGAGTGGACAGGGGGATTGGTGCAGCAGTTCTTC.